A selection of T cell receptor beta chains follows, all from one sample in a study of T-cell memory formation after mild COVID-19. From the 5' RACE reads, TCRdb called clonotypes with MiXCR, one entry per CDR3 protein. The sample holds approximately 490,000 distinct CDR3 sequences; approximately 20% are singletons and the top ten take about 12%. The specimen sequenced was PBMCs or a T cell subset sorted from them (not recorded which). Receptor source: an adult woman who had mild COVID-19 (a few samples of this study predate the infection). Cell type and time point are not known. Both conserved end residues are part of each CDR3. Fields, in order: CDR3 protein, CDR3 DNA, D gene, clone size, V gene, J gene. D genes are given only for firm matches. Expanded clones are given a class, and other clones once, few, many or no size at all.

cdr3_aa: CASSLGLSDSEQYF
cdr3_nt: TGCGCCAGCAGCTTGGGTCTTTCCGACTCCGAGCAGTACTTC
d_call: -
clone_size: -
v_call: TRBV5-1
j_call: TRBJ2-7

cdr3_aa: CSARVGGNTEAFF
cdr3_nt: TGCAGTGCTAGAGTAGGCGGGAACACTGAAGCTTTCTTT
d_call: -
clone_size: -
v_call: TRBV20-1
j_call: TRBJ1-1

cdr3_aa: CASSPRGASGGYNEQFF
cdr3_nt: TGTGCCAGCAGCCCCCGCGGAGCTAGCGGGGGCTACAATGAGCAGTTCTTC
d_call: TRBD2
clone_size: -
v_call: TRBV13
j_call: TRBJ2-1

cdr3_aa: CASSQGRGSGSYNEQFF
cdr3_nt: TGTGCCAGCAGCCAAGGTCGAGGGAGCGGTTCCTACAATGAGCAGTTCTTC
d_call: -
clone_size: many
v_call: TRBV3-1
j_call: TRBJ2-1

cdr3_aa: CASSYGQSQWGYTF
cdr3_nt: TGTGCCAGCAGTTACGGGCAGTCCCAATGGGGCTACACCTTC
d_call: -
clone_size: -
v_call: TRBV12-3/TRBV12-4
j_call: TRBJ1-2

cdr3_aa: CASSSRVGYEQYF
cdr3_nt: TGCGCCAGCAGCTCCCGGGTTGGGTACGAGCAGTACTTC
d_call: -
clone_size: -
v_call: TRBV5-1
j_call: TRBJ2-7

cdr3_aa: CALVGYGYTF
cdr3_nt: TGTGCCCTGGTTGGCTATGGCTACACCTTC
d_call: -
clone_size: -
v_call: TRBV30
j_call: TRBJ1-2

cdr3_aa: CDSTPGTLQETQYF
cdr3_nt: TGTGACAGCACCCCAGGGACTCTCCAAGAGACCCAGTACTTC
d_call: -
clone_size: -
v_call: TRBV12-3/TRBV12-4
j_call: TRBJ2-5

cdr3_aa: CASSPHEGVLYEQYF
cdr3_nt: TGTGCCAGCAGCCCTCATGAGGGGGTTTTGTACGAGCAGTACTTC
d_call: -
clone_size: few
v_call: TRBV7-9
j_call: TRBJ2-7

cdr3_aa: CASRPSQASSYEQYF
cdr3_nt: TGTGCCAGCAGACCCTCACAGGCGAGCTCCTACGAGCAGTACTTC
d_call: -
clone_size: few
v_call: TRBV6-5
j_call: TRBJ2-7

cdr3_aa: CASSQFGTAPDYEQYF
cdr3_nt: TGCGCCAGCAGCCAATTCGGGACAGCGCCAGACTACGAGCAGTACTTC
d_call: TRBD1
clone_size: few
v_call: TRBV4-1
j_call: TRBJ2-7

cdr3_aa: CASSPSEQYF
cdr3_nt: TGTGCCAGCAGCCCTTCCGAGCAGTACTTC
d_call: -
clone_size: -
v_call: TRBV7-2
j_call: TRBJ2-7

cdr3_aa: CSAEPPGLAGGSYEQYF
cdr3_nt: TGCAGTGCTGAACCTCCGGGACTAGCGGGAGGCTCCTACGAGCAGTACTTC
d_call: TRBD2
clone_size: -
v_call: TRBV20-1
j_call: TRBJ2-7

cdr3_aa: CASIFRRGGRLYEQYF
cdr3_nt: TGTGCCAGCATCTTTCGGAGAGGGGGCCGTCTTTACGAGCAGTACTTC
d_call: TRBD1
clone_size: few
v_call: TRBV6-2/TRBV6-3
j_call: TRBJ2-7